This paragraph reports one TCR beta chain. TCRdb keeps only in-frame clones here, not all; method: immunoSEQ multiplex PCR. The sample records around 250,000 clones, about 87% being singletons. The entry originates in a study of blood T cell repertoires in COVID-19. J gave up 13 bases and V 6 bases, and 14 bases lay outside the gene matches. The CDR3 extends over 16 amino acids. Germline V gene sequence: CDR1 KGHSH, CDR2 LQKENI. The chain has TRBV18 and TRBJ2-1, with 14 positions matching TRBD2. This TCR derives from a woman between 25 and 40 years old with acute COVID-19. The sample consisted of PBMCs or T cells enriched from blood (not recorded which). CDR3 sequence: CASSSSGTSGRIGQFF. The CDR3 bases are TGTGCCAGCTCCTCCAGCGGGACTAGCGGGAGAATTGGTCAGTTCTTC.